A selection of T cell receptor beta chains follows, all from one sample in a study of T-cell reconstitution after alpha-beta-depleted transplantation in children. Using its own MiXCR run on the PCR reads, TCRdb lists one record per CDR3 protein. The sample has hundreds of thousands of distinct CDR3 sequences, 15% to 20% seen once. The sample consisted of PBMCs, mostly from graft donor cells, taken 360 days after TCRalphabeta/CD19-depleted stem cell transplant. Receptor source: a male patient aged 2-15 years who had a stem cell transplant for acute lymphoblastic leukemia, so the T cells may come from the graft donor. Both conserved end residues are part of each CDR3. The D gene is left open where the match is weak. Expanded clones get a size class; other rows say once, few or many, or leave the size out.

abundance: few; j_gene: TRBJ2-5; v_gene: TRBV5-1; d_gene: NA; CDR3nt: TGCGCCAGCAGCTTGGGGGGCCCAGAGACCCAGTACTTC; CDR3aa: CASSLGGPETQYF
abundance: NA; j_gene: TRBJ2-3; v_gene: TRBV3-1; d_gene: NA; CDR3nt: TGTGCCAGCAGCCCTCGTCGGGGGAGCACAGATACGCAGTATTTT; CDR3aa: CASSPRRGSTDTQYF
abundance: few; j_gene: TRBJ2-7; v_gene: TRBV6-1; d_gene: TRBD2; CDR3nt: TGTGCCTCTCTGGGACTAGATTCTAACGAGCAGTACTTC; CDR3aa: CASLGLDSNEQYF
abundance: NA; j_gene: TRBJ2-3; v_gene: TRBV20-1; d_gene: TRBD1; CDR3nt: TGCAGTGCTAGTCCCGTACGACAGGGTCGGTGGGGCACAGATACGCAGTATTTT; CDR3aa: CSASPVRQGRWGTDTQYF
abundance: NA; j_gene: TRBJ2-2; v_gene: TRBV6-2/TRBV6-3; d_gene: TRBD2; CDR3nt: TGTGCCAGCAGTGGCTCCGGACTAGCGGGTCCCGGGGAGCTGTTTTTT; CDR3aa: CASSGSGLAGPGELFF
abundance: few; j_gene: TRBJ2-3; v_gene: TRBV12-3/TRBV12-4; d_gene: NA; CDR3nt: TGTGCCAGCAGCTCAACTAGCCCCAACACAGATACGCAGTATTTT; CDR3aa: CASSSTSPNTDTQYF
abundance: NA; j_gene: TRBJ2-5; v_gene: TRBV28; d_gene: TRBD1; CDR3nt: TGTGCCAGCAGTCTGGGGACAGCCACCCAAGAGACCCAGTACTTC; CDR3aa: CASSLGTATQETQYF
abundance: few; j_gene: TRBJ1-1; v_gene: TRBV4-1; d_gene: NA; CDR3nt: TGCGCCAGCAGCCAAGATCAGGCAGCCACCTCGAGAGTGGGCACTGAAGCTTTCTTT; CDR3aa: CASSQDQAATSRVGTEAFF
abundance: NA; j_gene: TRBJ2-3; v_gene: TRBV12-3/TRBV12-4; d_gene: TRBD2; CDR3nt: TGTGCCAGCAGTTTCCGGGGACTAGCGGGAGGGACGTTTCGGATACGGGTAGATACGCAGTATTTT; CDR3aa: CASSFRGLAGGTFRIRVDTQYF
abundance: few; j_gene: TRBJ2-7; v_gene: TRBV4-1; d_gene: NA; CDR3nt: TGCGCCAGCAGCCCAGAGGGTTGGAGGAAGGTAACGGGGCAGTACTTC; CDR3aa: CASSPEGWRKVTGQYF
abundance: NA; j_gene: TRBJ2-4; v_gene: TRBV11-2; d_gene: NA; CDR3nt: TGTGCCAGCAGACCTAGGGGGGTTAAAAACATTCAGTACTTC; CDR3aa: CASRPRGVKNIQYF
abundance: few; j_gene: TRBJ2-7; v_gene: TRBV12-3/TRBV12-4; d_gene: NA; CDR3nt: TGTGCCAGCAGTTTACAGGGATCCCCATGGTCGTACTTC; CDR3aa: CASSLQGSPWSYF
abundance: NA; j_gene: TRBJ2-7; v_gene: TRBV6-5; d_gene: NA; CDR3nt: TGTGCCAGCAGTTCGGACACCTACTACGAGCAGTACTTC; CDR3aa: CASSSDTYYEQYF
abundance: NA; j_gene: TRBJ2-5; v_gene: TRBV20-1; d_gene: NA; CDR3nt: TGCAGTGCTAGTCGAGGGGCCCAGTACTTC; CDR3aa: CSASRGAQYF
abundance: few; j_gene: TRBJ2-1; v_gene: TRBV7-6; d_gene: NA; CDR3nt: TGTGCCAGCAGCCCTTCCGCCGGGTCATACAATGAGCAGTTCTTC; CDR3aa: CASSPSAGSYNEQFF
abundance: NA; j_gene: TRBJ2-1; v_gene: TRBV9; d_gene: NA; CDR3nt: TGTGCCAGCAGCGTAGATTGGGGAAATGAGCAGTTCTTC; CDR3aa: CASSVDWGNEQFF
abundance: NA; j_gene: TRBJ2-5; v_gene: TRBV12-3/TRBV12-4; d_gene: TRBD2; CDR3nt: TGTGCCAGCGGGCGACTAGCGGGAGGGGAGACCCAGTACTTC; CDR3aa: CASGRLAGGETQYF
abundance: NA; j_gene: TRBJ2-2; v_gene: TRBV4-1; d_gene: NA; CDR3nt: TGCGCCAGCAGCCAATTGGGGGGAGGGGGCACCGGGGAGCTGTTTTTT; CDR3aa: CASSQLGGGGTGELFF
abundance: many; j_gene: TRBJ2-5; v_gene: TRBV29-1; d_gene: TRBD2; CDR3nt: TGCAGCGTTACTCGCGGGAGCCGGGAGACCCAGTACTTC; CDR3aa: CSVTRGSRETQYF
abundance: NA; j_gene: TRBJ2-5; v_gene: TRBV12-3/TRBV12-4; d_gene: TRBD2; CDR3nt: TGTGCCAGCAGTTTCTTAGCGGGAGTAAAAAGGGAGACCCAGTACTTC; CDR3aa: CASSFLAGVKRETQYF
abundance: many; j_gene: TRBJ2-7; v_gene: TRBV6-2/TRBV6-3; d_gene: NA; CDR3nt: TGTGCCAGCAGCCCCCTCTACGAGCAGTACTTC; CDR3aa: CASSPLYEQYF
abundance: NA; j_gene: TRBJ2-5; v_gene: TRBV10-2; d_gene: TRBD2; CDR3nt: TGCGCCAGCAGTGATCGGATAGCGGGCTCCCAAGAGACCCAGTACTTC; CDR3aa: CASSDRIAGSQETQYF
abundance: few; j_gene: TRBJ2-7; v_gene: TRBV28; d_gene: NA; CDR3nt: TGTGCCAGCAGAACCCCGGAAGGGGGGCCTTACGAGCAGTACTTC; CDR3aa: CASRTPEGGPYEQYF
abundance: few; j_gene: TRBJ1-1; v_gene: TRBV4-2; d_gene: NA; CDR3nt: TGTGCCAGCAGCCCTCCAGGCCTGCCATCTCTATCGAACACTGAAGCTTTCTTT; CDR3aa: CASSPPGLPSLSNTEAFF
abundance: NA; j_gene: TRBJ1-1; v_gene: TRBV7-9; d_gene: NA; CDR3nt: TGTGCCAGCAGCCTGGGACCGACCGAGAACACTGAAGCTTTCTTT; CDR3aa: CASSLGPTENTEAFF
abundance: NA; j_gene: TRBJ2-1; v_gene: TRBV6-1; d_gene: TRBD2; CDR3nt: TGTGCCAGCAACTACGGGGCTAGCGGGTACAATGAGCAGTTCTTC; CDR3aa: CASNYGASGYNEQFF
abundance: few; j_gene: TRBJ2-7; v_gene: TRBV2; d_gene: NA; CDR3nt: TGTGCCAGCAGCGATTGGTCCCCTGGCGTCCTTGGGGAGCAGTACTTC; CDR3aa: CASSDWSPGVLGEQYF
abundance: few; j_gene: TRBJ2-1; v_gene: TRBV11-2; d_gene: TRBD2; CDR3nt: TGTGCCAGCAGCTTAGGCAATTACGGCGGGAGCGGTGAGCAGTTCTTC; CDR3aa: CASSLGNYGGSGEQFF
abundance: NA; j_gene: TRBJ2-7; v_gene: TRBV7-9; d_gene: NA; CDR3nt: TGTGCCAGCAAGCGTGGGGACACTTCCTCCTACGAGCAGTACTTC; CDR3aa: CASKRGDTSSYEQYF
abundance: few; j_gene: TRBJ2-1; v_gene: TRBV7-2; d_gene: NA; CDR3nt: TGTGCCAGCAGCTCCCCCCAGCTTTATGAGCAGTTCTTC; CDR3aa: CASSSPQLYEQFF
abundance: NA; j_gene: TRBJ1-5; v_gene: TRBV20-1; d_gene: NA; CDR3nt: TGCAGTGCTAATATTAACGGGGATCAGCCCCAGCATTTT; CDR3aa: CSANINGDQPQHF
abundance: few; j_gene: TRBJ2-3; v_gene: TRBV6-5; d_gene: NA; CDR3nt: TGTGCCAGCAGTTACTCGGGGACTGGCGGAGATACGCAGTATTTT; CDR3aa: CASSYSGTGGDTQYF
abundance: NA; j_gene: TRBJ2-4; v_gene: TRBV28; d_gene: NA; CDR3nt: TGTGCCAGCAGTCCCCGCCGAGAGGGGGCCAAAAACATTCAGTACTTC; CDR3aa: CASSPRREGAKNIQYF
abundance: NA; j_gene: TRBJ2-5; v_gene: TRBV20-1; d_gene: TRBD1; CDR3nt: TGCAGTGCTAGGGACAGGGTCGAGACCCAGTACTTC; CDR3aa: CSARDRVETQYF
abundance: many; j_gene: TRBJ1-3; v_gene: TRBV7-7; d_gene: NA; CDR3nt: TGTGCTAGCAGCTTAGGTCTGCCGGGCTCTGGAAACACCATATATTTT; CDR3aa: CASSLGLPGSGNTIYF
abundance: NA; j_gene: TRBJ2-1; v_gene: TRBV12-3/TRBV12-4; d_gene: TRBD2; CDR3nt: TGTGCCTGCAGTTTAGCGTATAAACTAGCGGTGCGGCGCAATGAGCAGTTCTTC; CDR3aa: CACSLAYKLAVRRNEQFF
abundance: few; j_gene: TRBJ2-3; v_gene: TRBV20-1; d_gene: NA; CDR3nt: TGCAGTGCTAGCGGGAGCCGCTTACAAACGCAGTATTTT; CDR3aa: CSASGSRLQTQYF